This T cell receptor beta chain stems from a study of cytomegalovirus exposure and HLA in healthy donors. PCR amplification relied on 60 Vbeta primers (plus 13 Jbeta primers). The method was immunoSEQ multiplex PCR; TCRdb's version includes in-frame clones alone and lacks a portion of them. This sample contains approximately 76,000 clones. About this clone itself: Its antigen remains unknown.

Study observations and caveats: A later analysis found common viral pathogens apparently linked to several of the most significant clusters.

The V gene lost 6 bases and the J gene lost 5 bases, with 13 bases spanning the gap. This CDR3 comprises 13 residues. Germline V gene lookup returns CDR1 LNHDA and CDR2 SQIVND (reference sequence). The chain joins TRBV19 to TRBJ2-5, with a possible D match to TRBD1 (6 bases). Source material: PBMCs. This TCR was sampled from a young man in good health and CMV-seropositive. For the CDR3, the DNA is TGTGCCAGTAGCAGTCAGGGGATGGAGACCCAGTACTTC. Protein sequence: CASSSQGMETQYF. Together with reference TRBV19 and TRBJ2-5, the CDR3 gives the full variable domain: DGGITQSPKYLFRKEGQNVTLSCEQNLNHDAMYWYRQDPGQGLRLIYYSQIVNDFQKGDIAEGYSVSREKKESFPLTVTSAQKNPTAFYLCASSSQGMETQYFGPGTRLLVL.